This T cell receptor beta chain was recovered during a study of CD8 T cells in ankylosing spondylitis. The CDR3 length is 18 residues. V dropped 2 bases and J dropped 0; count of bases not matched to a gene: 7. Germline V lookup: CDR1 SGHRS, CDR2 YFSETQ. In making TCR beta libraries, quantitative 5'-RACE with molecular barcodes was used. A single record per CDR3 protein comes from TCRdb applying MiXCR to the 5' RACE reads. The data contain fewer than 500,000 distinct CDR3 sequences, about a fifth of them seen just once; the ten biggest clones take up roughly a sixth. About this clonotype: Its antigen remains unknown.

Study-wide points: Earlier authors reported some of these motif variants in reactive arthritis synovial fluid and blood. Blood of patients with ankylosing spondylitis appeared to be characterized by a TCR beta motif of about eight highly homologous variants.

The receptor was derived from a male donor with ankylosing spondylitis. J is TRBJ2-1 and V is TRBV5-1; 11 positions match TRBD2. The sequencing input was blood, either unsorted or a sorted T cell fraction (not recorded which). The CDR3 region is CASSFGTSGLSSYNEQFF. The CDR3 nucleotides read TGCGCCAGCAGCTTCGGGACTAGCGGATTGAGCTCCTACAATGAGCAGTTCTTC.